The 21 T cell receptor beta chains below come from one sample, sequenced in a study of blood T cell repertoires in COVID-19. Clones were read by immunoSEQ multiplex PCR, and TCRdb kept only the in-frame ones, dropping some. The data contain about 110,000 clones, 80% of them singletons. Material: peripheral blood. The receptors originated from a human donor in a cohort sampled during active or convalescent COVID-19.

The chain couples TRBV7-3 to TRBJ2-3; TRBD2 matches 15 bases. This CDR3 has 16 amino acids. The ends lost 2 bases at V and 7 bases at J; junction bases unmatched: 4. Germline CDR1 reads SGHTA; CDR2 reads FQGTGA. CDR3 nucleotide sequence: TGTGCCAGCAGCTTAGAGGGGACTAGCGGGAGGAATACGCAGTATTTT. It is translated as CASSLEGTSGRNTQYF. The whole variable domain, filled in from reference TRBV7-3 and TRBJ2-3, reads GAGVSQTPSNKVTEKGKYVELRCDPISGHTALYWYRQSLGQGPEFLIYFQGTGAADDSGLPNDRFFAVRPEGSVSTLKIQRTERGDSAVYLCASSLEGTSGRNTQYFGPGTRLTVL.

V and J are TRBV6-5 and TRBJ1-6; 9 bases are a match to TRBD1. Germline CDR1 and CDR2: MNHEY and SVGAGI. Trimming cost V 6 bases and J 9 bases; bases outside gene matches: 9. The CDR3 contains 15 residues. CDR3 region: CASSLPGTGSSPLHF. The CDR3 DNA reads TGTGCCAGCAGCCTCCCTGGGACAGGGTCTTCACCCCTCCACTTT.

A few counts support this clone. The J gene is TRBJ2-2, the V gene TRBV19; unclear D gene. The CDR3 totals 13 residues. Germline CDR1 is LNHDA and CDR2 is SQIVND (reference sequence). Trimming shortened V by 3 bases and J by 6 bases, and 8 bases separated the two germline ends. The CDR3 DNA follows: TGTGCCAGTAGTATCGGGTGGGCCGGGGAGCTGTTTTTT. Translation: CASSIGWAGELFF.

The gene calls are TRBV3-1 (or the pseudogene TRBV3-2) and TRBJ2-5; TRBD2 aligns across 10 bases. The CDR3 has 18 residues. Germline V lookup: CDR1 LGHDT, CDR2 YNNKEL (reference sequence). J gave up 4 bases and V 5 bases, and 16 bases lay outside the gene matches. CDR3 nucleotide sequence: TGTGCCAGCAGCTCCCTAGCGGGAGTGGCTTTAGATTTAGAGACCCAGTACTTC. It is translated as CASSSLAGVALDLETQYF.

V and J are TRBV5-8 and TRBJ2-5; possibly TRBD2 for D (5 bases). Trimming took off 0 bases at V and 5 bases at J, with 14 bases between the two ends. CDR1 and CDR2 from the germline V gene are SGHTS and YDEGEE. The CDR3 is made up of 15 amino acids. CDR3 in DNA: TGTGCCAGCAGCTTGGGTGCGGGCGGTTGGGAGACCCAGTACTTC. Translating gives CASSLGAGGWETQYF.

This chain joins TRBV24-1 and TRBJ2-7; 7 nucleotides align to TRBD2. The CDR3 extends over 13 amino acids. J gave up 7 bases and V 3 bases, and 5 bases lay outside the gene matches. Germline V CDR1 and CDR2: KGHDR, SFDVKD. The CDR3 region has the DNA TGTGCCACCAGTGATCCGGGACTACCAGAGCAGTACTTC. This translates into CATSDPGLPEQYF.

The chain links TRBV11-2 to TRBJ2-7, with D unclear. V was clipped by 1 base and J by 2 bases, with 9 bases between them. This CDR3 spans 14 amino acids. Germline V gene lookup returns CDR1 SGHAT and CDR2 FQNNGV. The chain's CDR3 is CASSLAGSTYEQYF. The CDR3, as DNA: TGTGCCAGCAGCTTAGCCGGGTCGACCTACGAGCAGTACTTC.

The chain links TRBV4-3 to TRBJ1-3, with D possibly TRBD1 on 5 matching bases. This CDR3 is 15 amino acids long. V was clipped by 0 bases and J by 4 bases, with 10 bases between them. The germline V gene encodes CDR1 LGHNA and CDR2 YSLEER. The CDR3 sequence: CASSQDRAPGNTIYF. The CDR3 nucleotides read TGCGCCAGCAGCCAAGACAGGGCCCCCGGAAACACCATATATTTT.

In regard to this clone: Other DNA variants within this sample encode the same CDR3. This chain connects TRBV5-6 to TRBJ2-7; D is unresolved. V was trimmed by 0 bases and J by 2 bases, leaving 6 bases between them. The CDR3 loop spans 13 amino acids. Per germline, CDR1 SGHDT and CDR2 YYEEEE. The CDR3 bases are TGTGCCAGCAGCTTGGACCGAGCCTACGAGCAGTACTTC. This encodes CASSLDRAYEQYF.

The chain links TRBV27 to TRBJ2-1; 7 positions match TRBD1. V was pared by 6 bases and J by 2 bases, with 16 bases of the junction left unmatched. Germline values: CDR1 MNHEY, CDR2 SMNVEV (reference sequence). The CDR3 totals 18 residues. The CDR3 bases are TGTGCCAGCAGCCGAGACACGACAGGGAAAAGGCCCTACAATGAGCAGTTCTTC. Translation gives CASSRDTTGKRPYNEQFF.

The chain combines TRBV28 with TRBJ1-2; TRBD1 agrees at 8 bases. With V trimmed by 5 bases and J by 7 bases, 12 bases remained unmatched. The CDR3 has 15 residues. CDR1 is MDHEN, CDR2 SYDVKM, per germline. CDR3 sequence: CASSPYPDRGRGYTF. CDR3 nucleotide sequence: TGTGCCAGCAGTCCCTACCCAGACAGGGGACGTGGCTACACCTTC.

The table lists this clone with a few counts. The chain is built from TRBV7-3 and TRBJ2-5; D remains ambiguous. The germline CDR1 and CDR2 sequences are SGHTA and FQGTGA. The CDR3 extends over 16 amino acids. V was shortened by 1 base and J by 0 bases, with 12 bases between the two germline ends. CDR3 DNA: TGTGCCAGCAGCTTAAACGGCGGATACAACCAAGAGACCCAGTACTTC. It specifies CASSLNGGYNQETQYF.

This chain connects TRBV6-1 to TRBJ2-5; D is unresolved. The germline V gene encodes CDR1 MNHNS and CDR2 SASEGT. The CDR3 totals 15 residues. Trimming shortened V by 0 bases and J by 0 bases, and 8 bases separated the two germline ends. CDR3 nucleotides: TGTGCCAGCAGTGAAGCGTCACGGTACCAAGAGACCCAGTACTTC. Its protein is CASSEASRYQETQYF.

The rearrangement joins TRBV6-5 to TRBJ2-1, with D perhaps matching TRBD2 (6 bases). From germline, CDR1 is MNHEY and CDR2 SVGAGI. Trimming stripped 2 bases from V and 8 bases from J, with 13 bases between. This CDR3 is built from 14 residues. CDR3 sequence reads: CASSYREVRHEQFF. Here the CDR3 DNA reads TGTGCCAGCAGTTACAGGGAGGTTCGTCATGAGCAGTTCTTC.

This clone was detected only a few times. V usage is TRBV10-1 and J usage is TRBJ2-3; 9 bases map to TRBD2. Germline loops: CDR1 WNHNN, CDR2 SYGVQD (reference sequence). J gave up 3 bases and V 9 bases, and 7 bases lay outside the gene matches. CDR3 size: 14 residues. DNA of the CDR3: TGCGCCAGGATATTAGCGGGAGTGACAGATACGCAGTATTTT. This gives the protein CARILAGVTDTQYF.

This clone has more than one count but fewer than ten. V is TRBV7-8 and J is TRBJ2-7; 8 nucleotides agree with TRBD2. The CDR3 spans 14 residues. Looked up from germline, CDR1 is SGHVS and CDR2 is FQNEAQ. The ends lost 5 bases at V and 4 bases at J; junction bases unmatched: 7. The CDR3 spells CASSPLSGGYEQYF. CDR3 DNA: TGTGCCAGCAGCCCCCTAAGCGGGGGTTACGAGCAGTACTTC.

This clone showed up just a few times. The J gene is TRBJ2-2, the V gene TRBV9, with 10 bases aligning to TRBD1. V dropped 2 bases and J dropped 0; count of bases not matched to a gene: 10. The length of the CDR3 is 19 residues. CDR1 is SGDLS and CDR2 is YYNGEE in the germline V gene. The CDR3 coding sequence is TGTGCCAGCAGCGTCCCCTCTCGGGACAGGGGACCGAACACCGGGGAGCTGTTTTTT. Translated: CASSVPSRDRGPNTGELFF.

The table lists this clone with a few counts. The V call is TRBV18, the J call TRBJ2-5, with 10 bases identical to TRBD1. The junction had 1 base not matched to a gene; V was cut back by 4 bases and J by 5 bases. This CDR3 contains 13 residues. Per germline, CDR1 KGHSH and CDR2 LQKENI. This CDR3 is CASSRTGGETQYF. The CDR3 bases are TGTGCCAGCTCACGGACAGGGGGGGAGACCCAGTACTTC.

The CDR3 spells CASSPWGGRNQPQHF. CDR3 in DNA: TGTGCCAGCTCACCATGGGGGGGTCGCAATCAGCCCCAGCATTTT. This rearrangement joins TRBV18 to TRBJ1-5; maybe TRBD1 (5 bases). The CDR3 runs 15 residues. The V end lost 2 bases, the J end lost 2 bases, and 10 bases lay between the germline ends. Germline V lookup: CDR1 KGHSH, CDR2 LQKENI.

The rearrangement joins TRBV30 to TRBJ1-1; maybe TRBD1 (5 bases). V was cut by 4 bases and J by 6 bases, with 9 bases left in between. The CDR3 runs 11 residues. Per germline, CDR1 GTSNPN and CDR2 SVGIG (reference sequence). DNA of the CDR3: TGTGCCTGGACAGGGTTTTCTGAAGCTTTCTTT. Amino acid sequence: CAWTGFSEAFF.

The CDR3 reads CASSYSTGVYRETQYF. CDR3 nucleotides: TGTGCCAGCAGTTACTCGACGGGAGTGTATCGGGAGACCCAGTACTTC. The chain recombines TRBV6-5 with TRBJ2-5; tentatively, D is TRBD2 (6 bases). Germline V gene sequence: CDR1 MNHEY, CDR2 SVGAGI. The germline V and J ends were trimmed by 0 bases and 5 bases, with 16 bases remaining between them. This CDR3 region has 16 residues.